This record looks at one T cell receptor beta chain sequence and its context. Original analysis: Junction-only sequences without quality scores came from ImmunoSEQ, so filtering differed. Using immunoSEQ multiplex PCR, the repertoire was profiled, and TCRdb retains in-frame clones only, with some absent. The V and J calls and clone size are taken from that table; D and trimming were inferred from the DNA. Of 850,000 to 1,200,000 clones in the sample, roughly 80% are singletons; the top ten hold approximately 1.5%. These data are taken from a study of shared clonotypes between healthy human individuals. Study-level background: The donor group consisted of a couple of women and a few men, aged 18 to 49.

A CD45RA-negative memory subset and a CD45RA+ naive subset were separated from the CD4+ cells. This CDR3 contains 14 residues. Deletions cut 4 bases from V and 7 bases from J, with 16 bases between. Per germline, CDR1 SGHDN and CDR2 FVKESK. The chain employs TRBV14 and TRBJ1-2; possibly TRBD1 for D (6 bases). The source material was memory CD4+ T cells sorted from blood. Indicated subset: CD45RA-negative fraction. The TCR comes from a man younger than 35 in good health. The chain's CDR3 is CASSRSTGYSGYTF. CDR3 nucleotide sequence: TGTGCCAGCAGCCGTTCCACAGGGTACTCTGGCTACACCTTC.